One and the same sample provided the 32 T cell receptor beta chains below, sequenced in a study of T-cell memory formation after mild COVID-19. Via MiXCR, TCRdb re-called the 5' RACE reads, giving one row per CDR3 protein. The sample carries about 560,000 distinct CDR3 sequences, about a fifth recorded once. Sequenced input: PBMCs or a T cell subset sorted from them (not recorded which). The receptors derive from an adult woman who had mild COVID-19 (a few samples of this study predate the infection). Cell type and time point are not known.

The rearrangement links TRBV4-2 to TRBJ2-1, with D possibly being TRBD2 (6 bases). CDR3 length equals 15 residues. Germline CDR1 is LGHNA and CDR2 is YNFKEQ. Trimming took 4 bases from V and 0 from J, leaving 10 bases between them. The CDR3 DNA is TGTGCCAGCAGCCCGGCGGGGAGCTCCTACAATGAGCAGTTCTTC. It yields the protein CASSPAGSSYNEQFF.

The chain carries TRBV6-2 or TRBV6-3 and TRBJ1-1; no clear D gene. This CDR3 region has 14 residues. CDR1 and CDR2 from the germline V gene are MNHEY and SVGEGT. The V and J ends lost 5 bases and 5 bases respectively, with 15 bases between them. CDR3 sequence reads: CASSPWVRLTEAFF. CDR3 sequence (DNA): TGTGCCAGCAGTCCGTGGGTCCGACTGACTGAAGCTTTCTTT.

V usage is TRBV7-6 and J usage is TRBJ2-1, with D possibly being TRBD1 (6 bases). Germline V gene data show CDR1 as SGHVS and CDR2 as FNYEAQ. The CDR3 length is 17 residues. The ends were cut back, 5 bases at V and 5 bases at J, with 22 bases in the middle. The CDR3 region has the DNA TGTGCCAGCAGCCCATACGCAACAGGGCCGCTAAACAATGAGCAGTTCTTC. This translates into CASSPYATGPLNNEQFF.

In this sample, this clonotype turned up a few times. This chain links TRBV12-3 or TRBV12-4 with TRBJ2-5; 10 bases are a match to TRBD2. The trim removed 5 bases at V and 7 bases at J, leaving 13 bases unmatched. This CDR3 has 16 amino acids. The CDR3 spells CASSPPGLAPTATQYF. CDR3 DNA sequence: TGTGCCAGCAGTCCGCCGGGACTAGCGCCAACGGCGACCCAGTACTTC.

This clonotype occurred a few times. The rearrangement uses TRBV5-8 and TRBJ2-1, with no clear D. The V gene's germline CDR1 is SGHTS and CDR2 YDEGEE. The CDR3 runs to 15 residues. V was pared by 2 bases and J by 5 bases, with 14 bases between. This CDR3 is CASSFKYVANNEQFF. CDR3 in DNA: TGTGCCAGCAGCTTTAAATACGTCGCCAACAATGAGCAGTTCTTC.

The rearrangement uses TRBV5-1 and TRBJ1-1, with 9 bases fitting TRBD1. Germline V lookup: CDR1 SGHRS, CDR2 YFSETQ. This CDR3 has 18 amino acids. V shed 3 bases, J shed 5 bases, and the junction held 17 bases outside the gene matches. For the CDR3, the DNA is TGCGCCAGCAGCTCGCAGGGGGGGGACAGGGACTCAAGGACTGAAGCTTTCTTT. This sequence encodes CASSSQGGDRDSRTEAFF.

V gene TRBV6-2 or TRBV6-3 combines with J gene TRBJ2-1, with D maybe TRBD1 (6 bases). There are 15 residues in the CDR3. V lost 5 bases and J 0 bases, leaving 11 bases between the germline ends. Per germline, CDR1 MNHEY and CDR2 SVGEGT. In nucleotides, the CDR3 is TGTGCCAGCAGTACAGGGTTGGCCTCCTACAATGAGCAGTTCTTC. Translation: CASSTGLASYNEQFF.

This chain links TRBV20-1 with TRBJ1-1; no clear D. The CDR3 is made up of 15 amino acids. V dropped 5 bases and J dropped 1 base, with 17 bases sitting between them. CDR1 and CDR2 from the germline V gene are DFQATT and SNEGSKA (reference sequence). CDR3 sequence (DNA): TGCAGTGCTCGTACAGCCATAACCTCGAACACTGAAGCTTTCTTT. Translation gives CSARTAITSNTEAFF.

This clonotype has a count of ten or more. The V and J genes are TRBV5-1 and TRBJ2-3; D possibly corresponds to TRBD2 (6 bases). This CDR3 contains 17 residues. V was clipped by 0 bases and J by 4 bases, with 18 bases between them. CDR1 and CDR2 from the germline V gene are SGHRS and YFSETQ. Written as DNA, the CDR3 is TGCGCCAGCAGCTTGGAAGGGTTCCCTACGGGGGCAGATACGCAGTATTTT. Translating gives CASSLEGFPTGADTQYF. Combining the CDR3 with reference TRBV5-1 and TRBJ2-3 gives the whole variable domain KAGVTQTPRYLIKTRGQQVTLSCSPISGHRSVSWYQQTPGQGLQFLFEYFSETQRNKGNFPGRFSGRQFSNSRSEMNVSTLELGDSALYLCASSLEGFPTGADTQYFGPGTRLTVL.

CDR3 nucleotides: TGTGCCACCAGCGCCGGGACAGGGGCCTACAATGAGCAGTTCTTC. Its protein is CATSAGTGAYNEQFF. The chain has TRBV15 and TRBJ2-1, with TRBD1 matching over 10 bases. Trimming at V came to 5 bases and at J to 2 bases, leaving 3 bases not matched to a gene. CDR1 is LNHNV, CDR2 YYDKDF, per germline (reference sequence). This CDR3 is 15 amino acids long.

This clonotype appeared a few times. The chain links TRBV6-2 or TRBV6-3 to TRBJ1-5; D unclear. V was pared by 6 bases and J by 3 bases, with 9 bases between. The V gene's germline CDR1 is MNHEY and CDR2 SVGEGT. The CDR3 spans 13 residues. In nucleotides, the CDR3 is TGTGCCAGCAGGCGAGACATCAATCAGCCCCAGCATTTT. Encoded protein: CASRRDINQPQHF.

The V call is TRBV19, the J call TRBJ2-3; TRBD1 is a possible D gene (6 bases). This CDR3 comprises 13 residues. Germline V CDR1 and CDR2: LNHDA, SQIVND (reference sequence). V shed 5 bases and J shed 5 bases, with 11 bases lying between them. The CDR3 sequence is CASSGGQLDTQYF. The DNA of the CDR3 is TGTGCCAGTAGTGGAGGACAGTTAGATACGCAGTATTTT.

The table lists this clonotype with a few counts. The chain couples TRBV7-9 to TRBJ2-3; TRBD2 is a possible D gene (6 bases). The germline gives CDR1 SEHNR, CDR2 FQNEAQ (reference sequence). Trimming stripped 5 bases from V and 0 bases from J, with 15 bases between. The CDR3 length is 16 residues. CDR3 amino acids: CASSPPFRESTDTQYF. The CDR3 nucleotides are TGTGCCAGCAGCCCCCCCTTTCGGGAGAGCACAGATACGCAGTATTTT.

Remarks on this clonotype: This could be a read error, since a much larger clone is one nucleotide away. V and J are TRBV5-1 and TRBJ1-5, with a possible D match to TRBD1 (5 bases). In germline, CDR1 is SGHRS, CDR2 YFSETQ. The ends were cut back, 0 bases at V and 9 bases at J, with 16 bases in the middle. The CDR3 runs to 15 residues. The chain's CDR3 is CASSLDGTHLTPQHF. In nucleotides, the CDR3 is TGCGCCAGCAGCTTGGATGGGACCCATTTGACGCCCCAGCATTTT.

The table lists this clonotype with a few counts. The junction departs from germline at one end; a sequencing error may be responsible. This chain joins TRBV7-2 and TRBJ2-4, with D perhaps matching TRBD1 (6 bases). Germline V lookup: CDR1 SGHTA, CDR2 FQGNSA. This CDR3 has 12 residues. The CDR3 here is CASSLPPGHPSF. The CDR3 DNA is TGTGCCAGCAGTTTACCCCCGGGACATCCGTCCTTC.

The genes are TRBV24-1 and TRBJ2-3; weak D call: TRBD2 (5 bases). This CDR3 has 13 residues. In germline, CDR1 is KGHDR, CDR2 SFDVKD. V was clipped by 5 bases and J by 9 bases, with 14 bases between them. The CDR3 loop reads CATSVAGMDTQYF. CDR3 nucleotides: TGTGCCACCAGTGTCGCCGGGATGGACACGCAGTATTTT.

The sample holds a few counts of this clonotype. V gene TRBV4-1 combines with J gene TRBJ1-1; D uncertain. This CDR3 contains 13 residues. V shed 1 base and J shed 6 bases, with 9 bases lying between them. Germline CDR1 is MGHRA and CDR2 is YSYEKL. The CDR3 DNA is TGCGCCAGCAGCCAAGCGAGGGCGGCTGAAGCTTTCTTT. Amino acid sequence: CASSQARAAEAFF.

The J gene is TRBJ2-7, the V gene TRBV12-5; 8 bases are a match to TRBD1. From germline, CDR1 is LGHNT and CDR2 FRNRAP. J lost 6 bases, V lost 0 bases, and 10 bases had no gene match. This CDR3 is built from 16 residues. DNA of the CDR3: TGTGCTAGTGGTTTGGTACTCCAGGGACAGGTAACCGAGCAGTACTTC. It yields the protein CASGLVLQGQVTEQYF.

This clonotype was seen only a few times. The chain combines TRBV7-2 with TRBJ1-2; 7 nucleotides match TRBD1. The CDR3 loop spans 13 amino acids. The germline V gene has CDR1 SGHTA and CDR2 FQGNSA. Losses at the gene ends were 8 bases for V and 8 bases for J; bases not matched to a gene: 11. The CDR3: CASALRGAGGYTF. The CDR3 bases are TGTGCCAGCGCCCTCAGGGGGGCGGGGGGCTACACCTTC.

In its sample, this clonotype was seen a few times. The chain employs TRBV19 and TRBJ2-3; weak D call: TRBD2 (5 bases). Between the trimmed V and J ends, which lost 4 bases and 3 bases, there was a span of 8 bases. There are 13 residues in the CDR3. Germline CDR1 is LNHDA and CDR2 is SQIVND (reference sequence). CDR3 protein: CASSTQRTDTQYF. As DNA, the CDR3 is TGTGCCAGTAGTACCCAGCGGACAGATACGCAGTATTTT. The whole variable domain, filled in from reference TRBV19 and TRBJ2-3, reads DGGITQSPKYLFRKEGQNVTLSCEQNLNHDAMYWYRQDPGQGLRLIYYSQIVNDFQKGDIAEGYSVSREKKESFPLTVTSAQKNPTAFYLCASSTQRTDTQYFGPGTRLTVL.

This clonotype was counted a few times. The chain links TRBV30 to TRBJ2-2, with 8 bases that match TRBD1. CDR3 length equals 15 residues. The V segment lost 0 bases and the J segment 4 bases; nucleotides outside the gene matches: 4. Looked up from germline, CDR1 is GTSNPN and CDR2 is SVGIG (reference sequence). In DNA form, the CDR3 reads TGTGCCTGGAGTGTAGGGACAGGACCCACCGGGGAGCTGTTTTTT. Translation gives CAWSVGTGPTGELFF.

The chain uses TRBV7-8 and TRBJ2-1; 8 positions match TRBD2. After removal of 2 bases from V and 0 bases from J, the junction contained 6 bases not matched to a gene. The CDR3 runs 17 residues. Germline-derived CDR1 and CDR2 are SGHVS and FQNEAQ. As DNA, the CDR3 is TGTGCCAGCAGCTTAAATGGCGGGGGGAGCTCCTACAATGAGCAGTTCTTC. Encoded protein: CASSLNGGGSSYNEQFF.

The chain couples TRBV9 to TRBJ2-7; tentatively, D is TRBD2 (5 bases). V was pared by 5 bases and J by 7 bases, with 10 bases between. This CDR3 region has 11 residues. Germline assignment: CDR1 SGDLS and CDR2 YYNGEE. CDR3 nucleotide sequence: TGTGCCAGCAGAGGAACGGGGGAGCAGTACTTC. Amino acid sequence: CASRGTGEQYF.

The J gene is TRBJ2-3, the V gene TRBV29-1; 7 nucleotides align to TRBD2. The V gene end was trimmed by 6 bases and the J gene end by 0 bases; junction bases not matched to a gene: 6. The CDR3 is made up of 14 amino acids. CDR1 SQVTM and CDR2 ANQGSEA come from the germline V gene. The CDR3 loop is CSVRLAVSTDTQYF. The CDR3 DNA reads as TGCAGCGTGCGTCTAGCGGTCAGCACAGATACGCAGTATTTT.

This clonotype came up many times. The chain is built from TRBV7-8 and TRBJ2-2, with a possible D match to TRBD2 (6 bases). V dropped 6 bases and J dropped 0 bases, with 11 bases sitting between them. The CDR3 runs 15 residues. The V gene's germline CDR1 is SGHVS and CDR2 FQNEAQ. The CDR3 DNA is TGTGCCAGCAGGGAGGGCAGCGCGAACACCGGGGAGCTGTTTTTT. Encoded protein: CASREGSANTGELFF.

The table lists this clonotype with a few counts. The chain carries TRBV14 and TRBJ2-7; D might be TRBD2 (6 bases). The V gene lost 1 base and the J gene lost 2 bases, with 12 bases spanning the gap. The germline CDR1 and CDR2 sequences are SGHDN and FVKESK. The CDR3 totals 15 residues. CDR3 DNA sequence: TGTGCCAGCAGCCAAGTCGGGGGATTGACCTACGAGCAGTACTTC. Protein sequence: CASSQVGGLTYEQYF.

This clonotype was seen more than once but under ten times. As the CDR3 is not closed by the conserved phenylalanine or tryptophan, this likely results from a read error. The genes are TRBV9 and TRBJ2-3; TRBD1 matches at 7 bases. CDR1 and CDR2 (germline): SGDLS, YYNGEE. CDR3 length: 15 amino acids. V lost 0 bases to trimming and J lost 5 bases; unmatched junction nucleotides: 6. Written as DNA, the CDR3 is TGTGCCAGCAGCGTAGGGACAGGCGTTCAAGATACGCAGTATCTT. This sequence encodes CASSVGTGVQDTQYL.

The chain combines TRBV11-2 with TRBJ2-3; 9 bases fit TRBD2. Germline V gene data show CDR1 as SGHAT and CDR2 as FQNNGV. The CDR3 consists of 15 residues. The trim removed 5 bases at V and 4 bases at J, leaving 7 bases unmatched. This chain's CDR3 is CASSELAGRADTQYF. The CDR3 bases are TGTGCCAGCAGCGAGCTAGCGGGGAGGGCAGATACGCAGTATTTT. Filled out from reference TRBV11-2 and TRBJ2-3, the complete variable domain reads EAGVAQSPRYKIIEKRQSVAFWCNPISGHATLYWYQQILGQGPKLLIQFQNNGVVDDSQLPKDRFSAERLKGVDSTLKIQPAKLEDSAVYLCASSELAGRADTQYFGPGTRLTVL.

As DNA, the CDR3 is TGCAGTGCCCCGGACAGGGGATTGTCCCAAGAGACCCAGTACTTC. This translates into CSAPDRGLSQETQYF. The chain links TRBV20-1 to TRBJ2-5; TRBD1 agrees at 9 bases. CDR1 DFQATT and CDR2 SNEGSKA come from the germline V gene (reference sequence). Trimming cost V 6 bases and J 1 base; bases outside gene matches: 9. There are 15 residues in the CDR3.

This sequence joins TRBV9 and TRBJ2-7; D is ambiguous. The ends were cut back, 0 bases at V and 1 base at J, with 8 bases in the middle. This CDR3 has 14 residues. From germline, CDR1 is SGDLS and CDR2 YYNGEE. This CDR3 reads CASSVAKGSYEQYF. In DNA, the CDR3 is TGTGCCAGCAGCGTAGCTAAAGGGTCCTACGAGCAGTACTTC.

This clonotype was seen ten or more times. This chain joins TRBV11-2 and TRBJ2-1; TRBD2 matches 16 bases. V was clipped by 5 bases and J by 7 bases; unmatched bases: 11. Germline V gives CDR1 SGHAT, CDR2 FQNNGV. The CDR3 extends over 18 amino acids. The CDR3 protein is CASSPGLAGGQYLNEQFF. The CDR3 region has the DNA TGTGCCAGCAGCCCGGGACTAGCGGGGGGGCAGTATCTTAATGAGCAGTTCTTC.

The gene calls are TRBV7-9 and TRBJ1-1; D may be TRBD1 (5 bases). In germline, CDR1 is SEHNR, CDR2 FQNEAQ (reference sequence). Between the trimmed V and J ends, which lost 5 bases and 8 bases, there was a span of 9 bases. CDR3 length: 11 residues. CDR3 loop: CASSPDREAFF. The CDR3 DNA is TGTGCCAGCAGCCCCGACAGAGAAGCTTTCTTT.